The rows below give T cell receptor beta chains drawn from one sample of a study of vaccination effects on CD4 cells after COVID-19. Their antigen targets remain unknown. Using immunoSEQ multiplex PCR, the repertoire was profiled, and TCRdb retains in-frame clones only, with some absent. The table lists some 68,000 clones, roughly 76% of them singletons. The sequencing here drew on CD4+ T cells from PBMCs cultured with HCoV-OC43 spike peptides, taken before COVID-19 vaccination. The origin of the receptors is a human donor who received a COVID-19 vaccine. CDR3s include the opening cysteine and the closing phenylalanine or tryptophan. The D gene is left open where the match is weak. For some rows the clone size is stated as once, few or many, or as a class when expanded; others skip it.

cdr3_nt: TGTGCCAGCTCAGTGTTGGAGGATCAGCCCCAGCATTTT
cdr3_aa: CASSVLEDQPQHF
d_call: .
j_call: TRBJ1-5
v_call: TRBV18
clone_size: few

cdr3_nt: TGCGCCAGCAGCTCGTACAGGGTGGGTGAAGAGACCCAGTACTTC
cdr3_aa: CASSSYRVGEETQYF
d_call: .
j_call: TRBJ2-5
v_call: TRBV5-1
clone_size: few

cdr3_nt: TGTGCCAGCAGTGACAGGGTTGGCGATACGCAGTATTTT
cdr3_aa: CASSDRVGDTQYF
d_call: .
j_call: TRBJ2-3
v_call: TRBV6-1
clone_size: .

cdr3_nt: TGTGCCAGTAGTAGGCTGGCATTGGCGTCGGTGAACACTGAAGCTTTCTTT
cdr3_aa: CASSRLALASVNTEAFF
d_call: .
j_call: TRBJ1-1
v_call: TRBV19
clone_size: .

cdr3_nt: TGCGCCAGCAGCTTGGGGGGCTCCGGGCAGCCCCAGCATTTT
cdr3_aa: CASSLGGSGQPQHF
d_call: .
j_call: TRBJ1-5
v_call: TRBV5-1
clone_size: .

cdr3_nt: TGTGCCAGCAGTTTATTCGGACAGGGGAGGGAAGAGACCCAGTACTTC
cdr3_aa: CASSLFGQGREETQYF
d_call: TRBD1
j_call: TRBJ2-5
v_call: TRBV28
clone_size: .

cdr3_nt: TGTGCCAGCAGCGTAGCTCGGCGGGGGGGGTCCTACAATGAGCAGTTCTTC
cdr3_aa: CASSVARRGGSYNEQFF
d_call: TRBD2
j_call: TRBJ2-1
v_call: TRBV9
clone_size: few

cdr3_nt: TGTGCCAGCAGCGTAGCAGGACACCCGTCGAACACCGGGGAGCTGTTTTTT
cdr3_aa: CASSVAGHPSNTGELFF
d_call: .
j_call: TRBJ2-2
v_call: TRBV9
clone_size: .

cdr3_nt: TGTGCCAGCAGTTTGACGACAAACACTGAAGCTTTCTTT
cdr3_aa: CASSLTTNTEAFF
d_call: .
j_call: TRBJ1-1
v_call: TRBV12-3/TRBV12-4
clone_size: once

cdr3_nt: TGTGCCAGCAGCTTAGTTCCAGGGCGTGATGATGAAAAACTGTTTTTT
cdr3_aa: CASSLVPGRDDEKLFF
d_call: .
j_call: TRBJ1-4
v_call: TRBV7-9
clone_size: .

cdr3_nt: TGCAGTGCTAGAGATGGACGCGGAGCTTTCTTT
cdr3_aa: CSARDGRGAFF
d_call: .
j_call: TRBJ1-1
v_call: TRBV20-1
clone_size: few

cdr3_nt: TGTGCCAGCAGCGACCCCGGAAACACCATATATTTT
cdr3_aa: CASSDPGNTIYF
d_call: .
j_call: TRBJ1-3
v_call: TRBV9
clone_size: .

cdr3_nt: TGCAGCGGGCCGTACCTAGGGGGCGGGTGGGAGACCCAGTACTTC
cdr3_aa: CSGPYLGGGWETQYF
d_call: TRBD1
j_call: TRBJ2-5
v_call: TRBV29-1
clone_size: .

cdr3_nt: TGTGCCAGCAGACTACTACAGGGGCCCGGGGCCAACGTCCTGACTTTC
cdr3_aa: CASRLLQGPGANVLTF
d_call: TRBD1
j_call: TRBJ2-6
v_call: TRBV27
clone_size: .

cdr3_nt: TGTGCCACGACCCGAGCGGGGCCTTTAGATGGCTACACCTTC
cdr3_aa: CATTRAGPLDGYTF
d_call: .
j_call: TRBJ1-2
v_call: TRBV6-5
clone_size: .

cdr3_nt: TGTGCCAGCAGCGTAGATCCTTATAATTCACCCCTCCACTTT
cdr3_aa: CASSVDPYNSPLHF
d_call: .
j_call: TRBJ1-6
v_call: TRBV9
clone_size: few

cdr3_nt: TGTGCCAGCAGCCAGACTAGCGGGGGGAATCAAGAGACCCAGTACTTC
cdr3_aa: CASSQTSGGNQETQYF
d_call: TRBD2
j_call: TRBJ2-5
v_call: TRBV7-9
clone_size: .